The 21 T cell receptor beta chains listed next were all sequenced from one sample in a study of breast tumors, draining lymph nodes, adjacent tissues. A single record per CDR3 protein comes from TCRdb applying MiXCR to the multiplex PCR reads. This sample has 200,000 to 250,000 distinct CDR3 sequences; under 40% occur once, and the top ten carry approximately 3.5%. The lymph nodes were axillary draining lymph nodes from breast cancer patients. Sequences were obtained from axillary lymph node tissue. The receptor source for this set is a female donor with breast cancer. Some clones in this sample may be carry-over from other donors' samples.

This clonotype was seen only a few times. The chain has TRBV30 and TRBJ1-3; D remains ambiguous. Deletions cut 4 bases from V and 0 bases from J, with 10 bases between. This CDR3 contains 14 residues. The germline V gene has CDR1 GTSNPN and CDR2 SVGIG (reference sequence). The CDR3 coding sequence is TGTGCCTGGAAAGAGGGCTACTCTGGAAACACCATATATTTT. Protein sequence: CAWKEGYSGNTIYF.

The chain carries TRBV12-5 and TRBJ2-5, with D possibly being TRBD2 (5 bases). Germline V gene data show CDR1 as LGHNT and CDR2 as FRNRAP. The V end lost 2 bases, the J end lost 1 base, and 8 bases lay between the germline ends. This CDR3 region has 14 residues. The CDR3 loop is CASGLPRGQETQYF. In DNA form, the CDR3 reads TGTGCTAGTGGTTTGCCCCGGGGCCAAGAGACCCAGTACTTC.

The V gene is TRBV6-1, the J gene TRBJ2-3; D gene unclear. The CDR3 is made up of 17 amino acids. V lost 4 bases, J lost 1 base, and 18 bases lay in between. Germline assignment: CDR1 MNHNS and CDR2 SASEGT. CDR3 sequence reads: CASSASIWGSGTDTQYF. In DNA form, the CDR3 reads TGTGCCAGCAGTGCCTCCATCTGGGGTTCCGGCACAGATACGCAGTATTTT.

This clonotype was picked up many times. The chain links TRBV6-1 to TRBJ2-7; 10 bases map to TRBD2. The V segment lost 4 bases and the J segment 4 bases; nucleotides outside the gene matches: 7. The length of the CDR3 is 15 residues. CDR1 MNHNS and CDR2 SASEGT come from the germline V gene. CDR3 sequence: CASSAASGGYYEQYF. The CDR3 bases are TGTGCCAGCAGTGCGGCTAGCGGGGGATATTACGAGCAGTACTTC.

Many counts were recorded for this clonotype. This chain connects TRBV7-3 to TRBJ2-3, with TRBD2 matching 8 bases. Germline lookup yields CDR1 SGHTA and CDR2 FQGTGA. V was pared by 5 bases and J by 4 bases, with 5 bases of the junction left unmatched. This CDR3 is 14 amino acids long. As DNA, the CDR3 is TGTGCCAGCAGCCGCGGCGGGGGGTCAGATACGCAGTATTTT. Translation gives CASSRGGGSDTQYF. Variable domain in full (rest from reference TRBV7-3 and TRBJ2-3): GAGVSQTPSNKVTEKGKYVELRCDPISGHTALYWYRQSLGQGPEFLIYFQGTGAADDSGLPNDRFFAVRPEGSVSTLKIQRTERGDSAVYLCASSRGGGSDTQYFGPGTRLTVL.

This clonotype was found many times. V is TRBV11-2 and J is TRBJ2-7, with 7 bases identical to TRBD1. Germline CDR1 SGHAT, CDR2 FQNNGV. The ends lost 0 bases at V and 3 bases at J; junction bases unmatched: 2. The CDR3 loop spans 14 amino acids. This CDR3 is CASSLDGTDYEQYF. CDR3 nucleotide sequence: TGTGCCAGCAGCTTAGATGGGACAGACTACGAGCAGTACTTC.

This clonotype has only one observation. CDR3 residues: CASRLTGEQFF. The CDR3 DNA reads TGTGCCAGCAGACTAACAGGGGAGCAGTTCTTC. The chain combines TRBV6-2 or TRBV6-3 with TRBJ2-1, with D possibly TRBD1 on 6 matching bases. The V end was cut by 6 bases, the J end by 10 bases, with 10 bases between. Germline CDR1 reads MNHEY; CDR2 reads SVGEGT. The CDR3 has 11 residues.

This clonotype came up many times. The rearrangement uses TRBV15 and TRBJ2-7, with 9 bases aligning to TRBD1. The CDR3 length is 16 residues. CDR1 is LNHNV, CDR2 YYDKDF, per germline (reference sequence). With 0 bases clipped from V and 6 bases from J, the junction kept 9 bases outside the gene matches. CDR3 bases: TGTGCCACCAGCAGAGATTCGGGGACAGGGACGGGCGAGCAGTACTTC. It yields the protein CATSRDSGTGTGEQYF.

V and J are TRBV24-1 and TRBJ2-3; D uncertain. The V and J ends lost 3 bases and 2 bases respectively, with 5 bases between them. This CDR3 is 13 amino acids long. Germline V gene sequence: CDR1 KGHDR, CDR2 SFDVKD. The CDR3 DNA sequence: TGTGCCACCAGTGATGGGCCCACAGATACGCAGTATTTT. Translating gives CATSDGPTDTQYF.

This clonotype occurred a few times. For the CDR3, the DNA is TGTGCCAGCAGCCATCGGGACCGATCCTACGAGCAGTACTTC. Its protein product is CASSHRDRSYEQYF. The chain joins TRBV6-5 to TRBJ2-7; D is possibly TRBD1 or TRBD2 (5 bases each). The CDR3 spans 14 residues. Germline CDR1 and CDR2: MNHEY and SVGAGI. Trimming took 6 bases from V and 1 from J, leaving 13 bases between them.

This clonotype was observed a single time. Given a much more abundant clone one base away, this may be a read error. V gene TRBV9 combines with J gene TRBJ2-5; D may be TRBD2 (5 bases). This CDR3 has 13 amino acids. V shed 4 bases and J shed 4 bases, with 11 bases lying between them. The germline V gene encodes CDR1 SGDLS and CDR2 YYNGEE. CDR3 in DNA: TGTGCCAGCAGCTACGGGGATAGAGAGACCCAGTACTTC. Its translation is CASSYGDRETQYF.

This clonotype was recorded at least ten times. This sequence joins TRBV19 and TRBJ2-3, with D possibly being TRBD2 (5 bases). The CDR3 is 12 residues long. V was shortened by 3 bases and J by 4 bases, with 5 bases between the two germline ends. The V gene's germline CDR1 is LNHDA and CDR2 SQIVND (reference sequence). Here the CDR3 reads CASSISADTQYF. CDR3 DNA: TGTGCCAGTAGTATTAGCGCAGATACGCAGTATTTT.

This clonotype was observed at least ten times. The CDR3 nucleotides are TGCGCCAGCAGCTTGGGACAGGGGGCTTCCTACAATGAGCAGTTCTTC. Amino acid sequence: CASSLGQGASYNEQFF. The V and J genes are TRBV5-1 and TRBJ2-1; 10 nucleotides line up with TRBD1. CDR3 length: 16 amino acids. CDR1 and CDR2 (germline): SGHRS, YFSETQ. The V gene end was trimmed by 0 bases and the J gene end by 1 base; junction bases not matched to a gene: 1. The variable domain in full, with the rest retrieved from reference TRBV5-1 and TRBJ2-1, is KAGVTQTPRYLIKTRGQQVTLSCSPISGHRSVSWYQQTPGQGLQFLFEYFSETQRNKGNFPGRFSGRQFSNSRSEMNVSTLELGDSALYLCASSLGQGASYNEQFFGPGTRLTVL.

This clonotype occurred many times. The chain combines TRBV11-1 with TRBJ2-1, with 12 bases fitting TRBD2. The CDR3 extends over 16 amino acids. Losses at the gene ends were 4 bases for V and 2 bases for J; bases not matched to a gene: 3. Germline-derived CDR1 and CDR2 are SGHAT and FQDESV (reference sequence). CDR3 loop: CASSSRLAGAYNEQFF. The CDR3 DNA follows: TGTGCCAGCAGCTCGAGACTAGCGGGAGCCTACAATGAGCAGTTCTTC.

J is TRBJ2-5 and V is TRBV20-1; 11 nucleotides align to TRBD1. The germline V gene has CDR1 DFQATT and CDR2 SNEGSKA (reference sequence). This CDR3 region has 15 residues. After removal of 1 base from V and 3 bases from J, the junction contained 4 bases not matched to a gene. The DNA of the CDR3 is TGCAGTGCTAGAGGAGGGACAGGGGGAAAAGAGACCCAGTACTTC. It translates to CSARGGTGGKETQYF.

The table lists this clonotype with many counts. This chain connects TRBV7-2 to TRBJ1-5; no clear D gene. Germline loops: CDR1 SGHTA, CDR2 FQGNSA. The CDR3 extends over 13 amino acids. With 5 bases removed from V and 7 bases from J, the gap between germline ends came to 12 bases. The CDR3 nucleotides read TGTGCCAGCAGCGAGGCCCCGCGACAGCCCCAGCATTTT. Its translation: CASSEAPRQPQHF.

This clonotype appeared many times. The chain uses TRBV7-8 and TRBJ2-1, with 12 bases lining up with TRBD1. Trimming took 5 bases from V and 8 from J; bases not matched to a gene: 4. The V gene's germline CDR1 is SGHVS and CDR2 FQNEAQ. CDR3 length: 14 amino acids. The CDR3 bases are TGTGCCAGCAGCGCCGGGACAGGGGGCCATGAGCAGTTCTTC. This translates into CASSAGTGGHEQFF.

Only one count was recorded for this clonotype. The chain has TRBV28 and TRBJ2-1; D is possibly TRBD1 (5 bases). This CDR3 spans 17 amino acids. Trimming left V 4 bases short and J 0 bases short, with 16 bases between. The germline CDR1 and CDR2 sequences are MDHEN and SYDVKM. Written as DNA, the CDR3 is TGTGCCAGCAGTTCCCCTTTAAGGGGTGCCTCCTACAATGAGCAGTTCTTC. Translated, it gives CASSSPLRGASYNEQFF.

This clonotype was counted ten times or more. The chain recombines TRBV20-1 with TRBJ1-2; D perhaps matches TRBD1 (5 bases). CDR3 length: 15 residues. Germline CDR1 reads DFQATT; CDR2 reads SNEGSKA (reference sequence). V gave up 2 bases and J gave up 4 bases, with 17 bases separating them. The CDR3 nucleotides are TGCAGTGCTAGATCGCAGGGAAGGACGGTCTATGGCTACACCTTC. Protein sequence: CSARSQGRTVYGYTF.

This clonotype was detected a few times. The V and J genes are TRBV5-6 and TRBJ2-1; 12 bases line up with TRBD2. CDR1 SGHDT and CDR2 YYEEEE come from the germline V gene. This CDR3 is 16 amino acids long. Unmatched junction bases numbered 15, after V lost 4 bases and J lost 13 bases. Here the CDR3 DNA reads TGTGCCAGCAGCCCCGTAAGACTAGCGGGAGTCCTCTCTCAGTTCTTC. Translating it yields CASSPVRLAGVLSQFF.

This clonotype was seen at least ten times. The chain is built from TRBV11-2 and TRBJ2-1; TRBD2 aligns across 7 bases. V dropped 4 bases and J dropped 0; count of bases not matched to a gene: 9. CDR3 size: 17 residues. Germline CDR1 SGHAT, CDR2 FQNNGV. CDR3 sequence reads: CASSSAASGSSYNEQFF. The CDR3 DNA reads as TGTGCCAGCAGCTCCGCAGCTAGCGGAAGCTCCTACAATGAGCAGTTCTTC. The variable domain in full, completed from reference TRBV11-2 and TRBJ2-1, reads EAGVAQSPRYKIIEKRQSVAFWCNPISGHATLYWYQQILGQGPKLLIQFQNNGVVDDSQLPKDRFSAERLKGVDSTLKIQPAKLEDSAVYLCASSSAASGSSYNEQFFGPGTRLTVL.